This TCR beta chain was captured in a study of T cell responses to AZD1222 COVID-19 vaccine. On this clone itself: Its antigen is undetermined.

Assay: immunoSEQ multiplex PCR; the TCRdb copy retains only in-frame clones and omits some. Counted here are about 100,000 clones, 87% occurring once; the ten biggest clones make up about 3%. Points from the study as a whole: A rise in Spike-specific TCR breadth and depth followed two AZD1222 doses.

V gave up 4 bases and J gave up 8 bases; unmatched junction bases: 12. The CDR3 runs 16 residues. Germline-derived CDR1 and CDR2 are MNHEY and SVGAGI. This specimen was peripheral blood, taken on day 0 of AZD1222 vaccination. V and J are TRBV6-5 and TRBJ2-1; 9 nucleotides agree with TRBD1. The sequence derives from an adult in good health. The CDR3 DNA is TGTGCCAGCAGTTGGCGACCGGGACAGGGTACTCATGAGCAGTTCTTC. It codes for CASSWRPGQGTHEQFF.